The next 27 T cell receptor beta chains were all read from a single sample in a study of T cells after yellow fever vaccination. One entry per CDR3 protein, called by TCRdb with MiXCR from the 5' RACE reads. The table includes about 550,000 distinct CDR3 sequences, roughly 19% detected once. The sample consisted of PBMCs, taken 15 days after the yellow fever booster vaccination. Receptor source: a man aged 25-45 years who received the YFV17D yellow fever vaccine.

V and J are TRBV12-3 or TRBV12-4 and TRBJ2-1; 7 nucleotides align to TRBD2. This CDR3 comprises 15 residues. V dropped 5 bases and J dropped 7; count of bases not matched to a gene: 11. The CDR3 is CASSPTRLALNEQFF. For the CDR3, the DNA is TGTGCCAGCAGTCCAACCAGACTAGCTTTGAATGAGCAGTTCTTC.

The chain combines TRBV3-1 with TRBJ2-1; 7 bases line up with TRBD2. The CDR3 spans 14 residues. Per germline, CDR1 LGHDT and CDR2 YNNKEL (reference sequence). The V and J ends lost 6 bases and 6 bases, in that order; junction bases with no gene match: 8. The CDR3 loop is CASRWGGDANEQFF. The CDR3 nucleotides read TGTGCCAGCAGGTGGGGGGGAGACGCCAATGAGCAGTTCTTC.

There are a few counts of this clonotype. The V gene is TRBV9, the J gene TRBJ2-3; the D is unclear. With 0 bases removed from V and 2 bases from J, the gap between germline ends came to 13 bases. CDR1 is SGDLS, CDR2 YYNGEE, per germline. The CDR3 runs to 16 residues. This CDR3 is CASSVDIAQTTDTQYF. CDR3 bases: TGTGCCAGCAGCGTAGATATAGCACAGACCACAGATACGCAGTATTTT.

J is TRBJ2-7 and V is TRBV29-1; 8 bases agree with TRBD1. Germline CDR1 reads SQVTM; CDR2 reads ANQGSEA. The CDR3 consists of 13 residues. Trimming at V came to 7 bases and at J to 5 bases, leaving 10 bases not matched to a gene. CDR3 amino acids: CSASRQGSDEQYF. The CDR3 DNA follows: TGCAGCGCAAGTCGACAGGGGTCTGACGAGCAGTACTTC.

The rearrangement links TRBV29-1 to TRBJ1-1, with 9 nucleotides matching TRBD1. V gave up 5 bases and J gave up 3 bases; unmatched junction bases: 7. Germline CDR1 and CDR2: SQVTM and ANQGSEA. This CDR3 contains 14 residues. CDR3 residues: CSVYRGQEYTEAFF. CDR3 nucleotides: TGCAGCGTTTACAGGGGGCAGGAGTACACTGAAGCTTTCTTT.

The chain uses TRBV12-3 or TRBV12-4 and TRBJ2-2; D unclear. Trimming removed 6 bases from V and 4 bases from J, with 9 bases in between. There are 13 residues in the CDR3. The CDR3 coding sequence is TGTGCCAGCAGATCCCTAGGCACCGGGGAGCTGTTTTTT. Residues: CASRSLGTGELFF.

This clonotype has a handful of counts. The chain recombines TRBV11-1 with TRBJ2-7, with 8 bases identical to TRBD1. The CDR3 consists of 18 residues. After removal of 3 bases from V and 5 bases from J, the junction contained 18 bases not matched to a gene. CDR1 is SGHAT and CDR2 is FQDESV in the germline V gene (reference sequence). The CDR3 DNA sequence: TGTGCCAGCAGCTTTGTATGGGGTGTAGGACAGGGTGGCCACGAGCAGTACTTC. Protein product: CASSFVWGVGQGGHEQYF. The full variable domain, in which reference TRBV11-1 and TRBJ2-7 provide the parts outside the CDR3, is EAEVAQSPRYKITEKSQAVAFWCDPISGHATLYWYRQILGQGPELLVQFQDESVVDDSQLPKDRFSAERLKGVDSTLKIQPAELGDSAMYLCASSFVWGVGQGGHEQYFGPGTRLTVT.

In this sample, this clonotype turned up many times. This sequence joins TRBV29-1 and TRBJ1-1, with D unresolved. This CDR3 is built from 14 residues. The V and J ends lost 6 bases and 6 bases respectively, with 20 bases between them. Germline CDR1 reads SQVTM; CDR2 reads ANQGSEA. The CDR3 spells CSVVMRGIWAEAFF. In DNA, the CDR3 is TGCAGCGTCGTCATGAGAGGGATTTGGGCTGAAGCTTTCTTT.

This chain joins TRBV4-3 and TRBJ2-3; D unresolved. V lost 0 bases to trimming and J lost 6 bases, with 7 bases between them. Germline V gives CDR1 LGHNA, CDR2 YSLEER. The CDR3 is made up of 13 amino acids. The CDR3 loop reads CASSQDTKDTQYF. The CDR3 region has the DNA TGCGCCAGCAGCCAAGATACCAAGGATACGCAGTATTTT.

The chain couples TRBV6-5 to TRBJ2-2; D remains ambiguous. The V and J ends lost 4 bases and 6 bases respectively, with 12 bases between them. The CDR3 runs to 14 residues. Germline CDR1 reads MNHEY; CDR2 reads SVGAGI. CDR3: CASSSRRRPGELFF. As DNA, the CDR3 is TGTGCCAGCAGTTCCCGTCGGCGACCCGGGGAGCTGTTTTTT.

The rearrangement uses TRBV29-1 and TRBJ2-2; D call uncertain. The CDR3 spans 12 residues. V was clipped by 7 bases and J by 1 base, with 7 bases between them. CDR1 SQVTM and CDR2 ANQGSEA come from the germline V gene. CDR3 loop: CSAAENTGELFF. CDR3 nucleotide sequence: TGCAGCGCAGCCGAGAACACCGGGGAGCTGTTTTTT.

This clonotype was counted a few times. The rearrangement links TRBV12-3 or TRBV12-4 to TRBJ2-5, with 9 bases matching TRBD1. Unmatched junction bases numbered 6, after V lost 4 bases and J lost 3 bases. This CDR3 is built from 15 residues. CDR3 nucleotide sequence: TGTGCCAGCAGTTCCCACAGGGGGCCTAAAGAGACCCAGTACTTC. Encoded protein: CASSSHRGPKETQYF.

The gene calls are TRBV6-2 or TRBV6-3 and TRBJ2-1; the match to TRBD2 covers 10 bases. The CDR3 extends over 15 amino acids. V dropped 7 bases and J dropped 5; count of bases not matched to a gene: 8. Germline V gives CDR1 MNHEY, CDR2 SVGEGT. The DNA for the CDR3 is TGTGCCAGCAAACCAGCGGGAGGGAACAACAATGAGCAGTTCTTC. This codes for CASKPAGGNNNEQFF.

The chain's CDR3 is CASSLRFRLDTQYF. The DNA of the CDR3 is TGTGCCAGCAGCCTTAGATTTCGATTAGATACGCAGTATTTT. The chain carries TRBV7-2 and TRBJ2-3; D call uncertain. The germline V gene has CDR1 SGHTA and CDR2 FQGNSA. The CDR3 consists of 14 residues. Trimming took off 5 bases at V and 5 bases at J, with 14 bases between the two ends.

This clonotype was seen only once. The chain joins TRBV28 to TRBJ2-5; 11 bases are a match to TRBD2. Losses at the gene ends were 4 bases for V and 4 bases for J; bases not matched to a gene: 8. Germline V gene data show CDR1 as MDHEN and CDR2 as SYDVKM. There are 16 residues in the CDR3. The CDR3 sequence: CASSSGGSGRAETQYF. CDR3 coding DNA: TGTGCCAGCAGTTCCGGGGGTAGCGGGAGGGCAGAGACCCAGTACTTC.

This rearrangement joins TRBV6-1 to TRBJ1-1; possible D gene TRBD1, 5 bases. The length of the CDR3 is 14 residues. With 8 bases removed from V and 1 base from J, the gap between germline ends came to 14 bases. Germline CDR1 and CDR2: MNHNS and SASEGT. The CDR3 sequence is CASLPLGTNTEAFF. In DNA, the CDR3 is TGTGCCAGCCTCCCCTTAGGGACGAACACTGAAGCTTTCTTT.

The CDR3 DNA is TGTGCCAGCAGCTTAGTTTATGGCCCGTCTCCCGGGGAGCTGTTTTTT. This encodes CASSLVYGPSPGELFF. The V and J genes are TRBV7-7 and TRBJ2-2; no reliable D call. Germline CDR1 SSHAT, CDR2 FNYEAQ (reference sequence). The CDR3 is 16 amino acids. Trimming stripped 1 base from V and 6 bases from J, with 15 bases between.

DNA of the CDR3: TGTGCCAGCAGCCTCAATGGACTAGCGGGCACAGATACGCAGTATTTT. The encoded protein is CASSLNGLAGTDTQYF. V usage is TRBV5-4 and J usage is TRBJ2-3; 10 nucleotides line up with TRBD2. The germline V gene has CDR1 SGHNT and CDR2 YYREEE (reference sequence). The CDR3 length is 16 residues. Trimming cost V 4 bases and J 1 base; bases outside gene matches: 6. Drawing the rest from reference TRBV5-4 and TRBJ2-3, the complete variable domain is ETGVTQSPTHLIKTRGQQVTLRCSSQSGHNTVSWYQQALGQGPQFIFQYYREEENGRGNFPPRFSGLQFPNYSSELNVNALELDDSALYLCASSLNGLAGTDTQYFGPGTRLTVL.

The chain combines TRBV27 with TRBJ2-1, with 10 bases fitting TRBD2. The CDR3 is 15 amino acids. Trimming at V came to 3 bases and at J to 7 bases, leaving 6 bases not matched to a gene. CDR1 is MNHEY, CDR2 SMNVEV, per germline (reference sequence). CDR3 sequence reads: CASSFEAGGRNEQFF. CDR3 sequence (DNA): TGTGCCAGCAGTTTCGAAGCGGGAGGGCGGAATGAGCAGTTCTTC.

The chain has TRBV5-1 and TRBJ1-1; possible D gene TRBD1, 5 bases. V gave up 7 bases and J gave up 1 base, with 17 bases separating them. The CDR3 covers 15 residues. Germline values: CDR1 SGHRS, CDR2 YFSETQ. CDR3 region: CASGQRGSENTEAFF. The CDR3 nucleotides are TGCGCCAGCGGACAACGGGGATCGGAGAACACTGAAGCTTTCTTT.

This clonotype was seen only a few times. This chain joins TRBV5-1 and TRBJ2-3; possibly TRBD1 for D (5 bases). The CDR3 covers 15 residues. The germline CDR1 and CDR2 sequences are SGHRS and YFSETQ. V lost 3 bases and J 0 bases, leaving 11 bases between the germline ends. Here the CDR3 DNA reads TGCGCCAGCAGCTCTGACAGAACTAGCACAGATACGCAGTATTTT. Residues: CASSSDRTSTDTQYF.

This chain links TRBV24-1 with TRBJ2-3; a possible D gene is TRBD2 (5 bases). The CDR3 runs to 13 residues. Trimming removed 4 bases from V and 5 bases from J, with 9 bases in between. Germline-derived CDR1 and CDR2 are KGHDR and SFDVKD. CDR3 protein: CATSESRGDTQYF. Here the CDR3 DNA reads TGTGCCACCAGTGAGAGCCGGGGAGATACGCAGTATTTT.

This clonotype was counted between two and nine times. The chain joins TRBV7-9 to TRBJ2-1; possibly TRBD1 or TRBD2 for D (7 bases each). The V and J ends lost 2 bases and 3 bases respectively, with 17 bases between them. In germline, CDR1 is SEHNR, CDR2 FQNEAQ (reference sequence). The CDR3 spans 17 residues. The CDR3 nucleotides are TGTGCCAGCAGCTTACCACCAGGGGGGGTCATCTACAATGAGCAGTTCTTC. Protein product: CASSLPPGGVIYNEQFF. Full variable domain (remainder filled in from reference TRBV7-9 and TRBJ2-1): DTGVSQNPRHKITKRGQNVTFRCDPISEHNRLYWYRQTLGQGPEFLTYFQNEAQLEKSRLLSDRFSAERPKGSFSTLEIQRTEQGDSAMYLCASSLPPGGVIYNEQFFGPGTRLTVL.

In this sample, this clonotype turned up a few times. The J gene is TRBJ2-2, the V gene TRBV19; D is uncertain. Germline V gene sequence: CDR1 LNHDA, CDR2 SQIVND (reference sequence). V was pared by 2 bases and J by 7 bases, with 5 bases between. The CDR3 totals 12 residues. This CDR3 is CASSILVGELFF. CDR3 coding DNA: TGTGCCAGTAGTATATTGGTCGGGGAGCTGTTTTTT.

V usage is TRBV30 and J usage is TRBJ1-1, with D possibly TRBD1 on 5 matching bases. The CDR3 totals 13 residues. V lost 1 base and J 5 bases, leaving 11 bases between the germline ends. Germline lookup yields CDR1 GTSNPN and CDR2 SVGIG (reference sequence). The CDR3 DNA reads TGTGCCTGGAGTGATGGACGGGGGACTGAAGCTTTCTTT. Its protein is CAWSDGRGTEAFF.

This clonotype was counted only a few times. The J gene is TRBJ2-3, the V gene TRBV6-4; D is tentatively TRBD1 or TRBD2 (5 bases each). The V gene lost 3 bases and the J gene lost 5 bases, with 18 bases spanning the gap. Germline V gene sequence: CDR1 MRHNA, CDR2 SNTAGT. The CDR3 covers 16 residues. The CDR3 DNA is TGTGCCAGCAGTGAAGGGTCTCTCGGGGCCCGAGATACGCAGTATTTT. Amino acid sequence: CASSEGSLGARDTQYF.

The chain uses TRBV20-1 and TRBJ2-5, with TRBD2 identical over 7 bases. The CDR3 contains 15 residues. Unmatched junction bases numbered 12, after V lost 5 bases and J lost 3 bases. Germline V gene data show CDR1 as DFQATT and CDR2 as SNEGSKA (reference sequence). CDR3: CSADARGAGEETQYF. In nucleotides, the CDR3 is TGCAGTGCTGATGCCCGAGGGGCGGGAGAAGAGACCCAGTACTTC.